This T cell receptor (beta chain) came from a study of blood T cell repertoires in COVID-19. Background on the study: The United States, Italy and Spain provided the acute and convalescent COVID-19 samples.

Germline CDR1 and CDR2: LGHNA and YSLEER. Trimming shortened V by 0 bases and J by 3 bases, and 9 bases separated the two germline ends. The length of the CDR3 is 15 residues. As originally analysed: For nucleated cells, counts were estimated from reference gene primer amplification. TCRdb's copy holds only in-frame clones and misses some; the assay was immunoSEQ multiplex PCR. The V and J calls and the clone size are those of that table, but D and trimming were determined from the DNA. Among 10,000 to 15,000 clones listed, around 83% were seen once. This TCR was recovered from a human donor in a cohort sampled during active COVID-19. The sequencing sample was made of peripheral blood. The chain uses TRBV4-3 and TRBJ1-3, with a possible D match to TRBD1 (5 bases). CDR3 residues: CASSQDPQGGNTIYF. In nucleotides, the CDR3 is TGCGCCAGCAGCCAAGATCCCCAGGGTGGAAACACCATATATTTT.